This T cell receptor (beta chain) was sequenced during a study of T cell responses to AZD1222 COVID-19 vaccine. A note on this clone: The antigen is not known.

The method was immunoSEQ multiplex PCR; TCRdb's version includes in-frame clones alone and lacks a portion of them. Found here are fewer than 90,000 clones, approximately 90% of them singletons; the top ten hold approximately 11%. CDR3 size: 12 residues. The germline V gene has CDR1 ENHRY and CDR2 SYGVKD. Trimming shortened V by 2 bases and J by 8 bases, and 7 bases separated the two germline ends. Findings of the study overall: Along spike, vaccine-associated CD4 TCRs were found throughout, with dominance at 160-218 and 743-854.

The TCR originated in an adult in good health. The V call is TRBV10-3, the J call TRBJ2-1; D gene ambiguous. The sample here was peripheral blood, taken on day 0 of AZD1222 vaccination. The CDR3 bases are TGTGCCATCAGTGAGGTGGGCGATGAGCAGTTCTTC. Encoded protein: CAISEVGDEQFF.